The T cell receptor beta chain under discussion was sequenced for a study of blood T cell repertoires in COVID-19. Study overall: PBMCs, B-cell-depleted T cells, or T cells provided the cDNA or gDNA that made up the material.

This clone was counted once. The CDR3 is made up of 13 amino acids. Between the trimmed V and J ends, which lost 2 bases and 7 bases, there was a span of 9 bases. Per the germline V gene, CDR1 is MRHNA and CDR2 is SNTAGT. In the authors' methods: Scientists estimated how many nucleated cells there were by amplifying reference gene primers. Clones were read by immunoSEQ multiplex PCR, and TCRdb kept only the in-frame ones, dropping some. V and J calls and clone size come straight from that table; D and trimming were deduced from the DNA. The data contain hundreds of thousands of clones, over 70% of them singletons.

The sequence came from a woman in her thirties or forties who had recovered from COVID-19. The V and J genes are TRBV6-4 and TRBJ2-1; D perhaps matches TRBD2 (5 bases). Sequencing was done on a sample of peripheral blood. Written as DNA, the CDR3 is TGTGCCAGCAGTGACGCGGGCCATAATGAGCAGTTCTTC. Protein: CASSDAGHNEQFF.